The clone carrying this T cell receptor (beta chain) was seen at least ten times. What it recognizes is unknown. V lost 5 bases, J lost 2 bases, and 6 bases lay in between. Germline CDR1 reads LGHNT; CDR2 reads FRNRAP. The CDR3 has 12 amino acids. The use of a sample-barcoded 5' primer and a J-beta primer mix characterized a second PCR of roughly 6 to 12 cycles. TCRdb re-derived calls from the 5' RACE reads in MiXCR, one entry per CDR3 protein. The table lists around 1,500,000 distinct CDR3 sequences, approximately 28% of them singletons. This entry belongs to a study of blood T cells in healthy people across ages. Study-wide points: Age advanced and TCR beta diversity per million T cells fell, roughly linearly.

The gene calls are TRBV12-5 and TRBJ1-2; D not certain. This TCR came from a woman in her thirties in good health. Input material: blood. The CDR3 loop reads CASGQSNYGYTF. For the CDR3, the DNA is TGTGCTAGTGGTCAGTCGAACTATGGCTACACCTTC.